Listed below are T cell receptor beta chains from one sample, sequenced in a study. TCRdb independently ran MiXCR on the 5' RACE reads; one entry per CDR3 protein. The sample yields 30,000 to 40,000 distinct CDR3 sequences, about 26% seen once. Sample: naive CD4+ T cells sorted from a lymph node. These receptors all come from a female donor with breast cancer. Each CDR3 is given with its conserved first and last residue. A D gene is named only where the DNA matches it firmly. For some rows the clone size is stated as once, few or many, or as a class when expanded; others skip it.

CDR3aa | CDR3nt | abundance | j_gene | v_gene | d_gene | len
CASSGLGTYEQYF | TGTGCCAGCAGTGGGTTAGGAACCTACGAGCAGTACTTC | . | TRBJ2-7 | TRBV6-1 | . | 13
CSVEDSTDTQYF | TGCAGCGTTGAGGACTCAACAGATACGCAGTATTTT | few | TRBJ2-3 | TRBV29-1 | . | 12
CASSRDRGSYNEQFF | TGTGCCAGCAGCCGAGACAGGGGAAGCTACAATGAGCAGTTCTTC | many | TRBJ2-1 | TRBV4-2 | TRBD1 | 15
CASSEAGRGAGETQYF | TGTGCCAGCAGTGAAGCTGGTAGAGGGGCAGGGGAGACCCAGTACTTC | once | TRBJ2-5 | TRBV6-1 | . | 16
CASRGLAEGSSYNEQFF | TGCGCCAGCAGGGGACTAGCGGAGGGGAGCTCCTACAATGAGCAGTTCTTC | . | TRBJ2-1 | TRBV10-2 | TRBD2 | 17
CASTIDRASYEQYF | TGTGCCAGCACCATCGACAGGGCTTCCTACGAGCAGTACTTC | few | TRBJ2-7 | TRBV5-5 | TRBD1 | 14
CASSQGMAETYEQYF | TGCGCCAGCAGCCAAGGAATGGCAGAAACCTACGAGCAGTACTTC | medium-sized | TRBJ2-7 | TRBV4-1 | . | 15
CATQPGPRTDTQYF | TGTGCCACACAACCGGGGCCACGCACAGATACGCAGTATTTT | . | TRBJ2-3 | TRBV12-3/TRBV12-4 | . | 14
CASGTSGVYNEQFF | TGTGCCAGCGGGACTAGCGGGGTTTACAATGAGCAGTTCTTC | many | TRBJ2-1 | TRBV25-1 | TRBD2 | 14
CASRLAGGTYEQYF | TGTGCCAGCAGACTAGCGGGAGGGACCTACGAGCAGTACTTC | few | TRBJ2-7 | TRBV27 | TRBD2 | 14
CASSWSSYDEQFF | TGCGCCAGCAGCTGGAGCTCCTACGATGAGCAGTTCTTC | . | TRBJ2-1 | TRBV5-1 | . | 13
CASSYDYYGEQYF | TGTGCCAGCAGTTACGACTATTATGGCGAGCAGTACTTC | . | TRBJ2-7 | TRBV6-5 | . | 13
CASSLGGSAYEQYF | TGTGCCAGCAGCCTGGGGGGGAGCGCCTACGAGCAGTACTTC | . | TRBJ2-7 | TRBV4-2 | TRBD2 | 14
CASSQDREADTQYF | TGCGCCAGCAGCCAAGATCGAGAGGCAGATACGCAGTATTTT | . | TRBJ2-3 | TRBV4-1 | . | 14
CASSIGFSSYNEQFF | TGTGCCAGTAGTATAGGGTTCAGCTCCTACAATGAGCAGTTCTTC | . | TRBJ2-1 | TRBV19 | . | 15
CATSDLQRAFF | TGTGCCACCAGTGATTTGCAGAGGGCTTTCTTT | once | TRBJ1-1 | TRBV24-1 | . | 11